Shown below are 17 T cell receptor beta chains from a single sample sequenced in a study of tumor and adjacent non-tumor tissue in lung cancer. The library came from three nested PCR rounds adapted from ARM-PCR protocols. TCRdb recomputed calls from the multiplex PCR reads with MiXCR, one row per CDR3 protein. The sample shows 80,000 or so distinct CDR3 sequences, around 80% of them seen only once. No cell sorting was done before RNA was extracted from the tissue. More than 3 cm separated this lung sample from the edge of the tumor. The sequencing sample was made of distant non-tumor lung tissue. The receptors were gathered from a man aged 55 to 69 with non-small cell lung cancer.

The chain couples TRBV28 to TRBJ1-1; D is possibly TRBD1 (5 bases). The V and J ends lost 5 bases and 5 bases respectively, with 15 bases between them. The CDR3 sequence is 14 residues long. CDR1 is MDHEN, CDR2 SYDVKM, per germline. CDR3 nucleotides: TGTGCCAGCAGTCCCCCCCCGGACACGACTGAAGCTTTCTTT. This sequence encodes CASSPPPDTTEAFF.

Ten or more counts support this clonotype. The chain combines TRBV7-8 with TRBJ2-3, with TRBD2 as a possible D gene (6 bases). The germline gives CDR1 SGHVS, CDR2 FQNEAQ. This CDR3 is built from 14 residues. V shed 6 bases and J shed 3 bases, with 13 bases lying between them. As DNA, the CDR3 is TGTGCCAGCAGTGTTGGGGGGAGTACAGATACGCAGTATTTT. Protein product: CASSVGGSTDTQYF.

As for this clonotype: A much larger clone sits a single nucleotide away, making a read error possible. The chain is built from TRBV20-1 and TRBJ1-5; TRBD1 aligns across 8 bases. The V gene's germline CDR1 is DFQATT and CDR2 SNEGSKA (reference sequence). Germline trimming cut 6 bases from V and 4 bases from J; bases unmatched to any gene: 14. This CDR3 spans 16 amino acids. Here the CDR3 reads CSAGSGGPYRNQPQHF. The DNA for the CDR3 is TGCAGTGCCGGATCAGGGGGCCCCTATAGGAATCAGCCCCAGCATTTT.

Turning to this clonotype: A read error may account for a junction end that differs from germline. CDR3 sequence (DNA): TGCAGTGCTAGAGAGTCAGGGCATACCTACAAGCAGTACTTC. Translation gives CSARESGHTYKQYF. This rearrangement joins TRBV20-1 to TRBJ2-7, with a possible D match to TRBD1 (5 bases). Germline V gene sequence: CDR1 DFQATT, CDR2 SNEGSKA (reference sequence). This CDR3 region has 14 residues.

Details on this clonotype: A much larger clone sits a single nucleotide away, making a read error possible. This chain joins TRBV7-9 and TRBJ2-3; 8 nucleotides agree with TRBD2. The germline gives CDR1 SEHNR, CDR2 FQNEAQ (reference sequence). With V trimmed by 3 bases and J by 0 bases, 2 bases remained unmatched. The CDR3 extends over 15 amino acids. CDR3 residues: CASSFSGVSTDTQYF. Written as DNA, the CDR3 is TGTGCCAGCAGCTTTAGCGGGGTGAGCACAGATACGCAGTATTTT.

Comment on this clonotype: At one of its ends the junction is not consistent with the germline gene, which may arise from a read error. The genes are TRBV11-2 and TRBJ2-5, with D perhaps TRBD1 (5 bases). CDR1 and CDR2 from the germline V gene are SGHAT and FQNNGV. The CDR3 runs to 13 residues. The CDR3 protein is CDSRCIGEETQYF. CDR3 nucleotides: TGTGACAGCAGATGTATAGGGGAAGAGACCCAGTACTTC.

The chain carries TRBV7-8 and TRBJ1-2, with D unresolved. The length of the CDR3 is 12 residues. The germline V gene has CDR1 SGHVS and CDR2 FQNEAQ. Between the trimmed V and J ends, which lost 10 bases and 7 bases, there was a span of 16 bases. The CDR3 here is CANSPKGSGYTF. The CDR3 nucleotides read TGTGCCAATAGCCCAAAAGGGTCTGGCTACACCTTC.

Details on this clonotype: One junction end disagrees with the germline gene, perhaps due to a read error. The rearrangement links TRBV6-5 to TRBJ2-3; D call uncertain. Germline CDR1 is MNHEY and CDR2 is SVGAGI. The CDR3 length is 12 residues. The CDR3 region has the DNA TGTGTCAGCAGCGCAGGCGCAAATACACAGTATTTT. This encodes CVSSAGANTQYF.

In the case of this clonotype: One end of the junction varies from germline; a read error may be responsible. CDR3 region: CASSYYGQSSQPQHF. The CDR3, as DNA: TGTGCCAGCAGTTACTATGGACAGAGCAGTCAGCCCCAGCATTTT. The chain employs TRBV6-5 and TRBJ1-5, with D possibly being TRBD1 (6 bases). Germline V gene sequence: CDR1 MNHEY, CDR2 SVGAGI. The CDR3 extends over 15 amino acids.

About this clonotype: The CDR3 carries no conserved terminal phenylalanine or tryptophan, so it likely arises from a read error. The CDR3 protein is CASGVYGTRSEQFI. The CDR3 bases are TGTGCCAGCGGCGTTTACGGGACCAGGAGTGAGCAGTTCATC. V and J are TRBV11-1 and TRBJ2-1; the D call may be TRBD1 or TRBD2 (5 bases each). The CDR3 loop spans 14 amino acids. Germline V gene data show CDR1 as SGHAT and CDR2 as FQDESV (reference sequence). V lost 8 bases and J 9 bases, leaving 20 bases between the germline ends.

This chain joins TRBV20-1 and TRBJ1-5, with D perhaps given as TRBD1 or TRBD2 (5 bases each). The DNA end is more similar to TRBJ2-3, so the J call may be wrong. CDR1 is DFQATT and CDR2 is SNEGSKA in the germline V gene (reference sequence). The CDR3 has 13 residues. DNA of the CDR3: TGCAGTGCCAGTCCTGGGGGAGATCAGCCCCAGTATTTT. The encoded protein is CSASPGGDQPQYF.

This clonotype was detected a few times. One base away lies a much larger clone, so this may be a sequencing read error. This CDR3 reads CASNQESRGLGGYTF. The DNA for the CDR3 is TGCGCCAGCAACCAGGAATCAAGGGGTCTGGGAGGCTACACCTTC. The V gene is TRBV4-1, the J gene TRBJ1-2; TRBD1 is a possible D gene (5 bases). Trimming left V 7 bases short and J 8 bases short, with 23 bases between. CDR3 length: 15 amino acids. Germline lookup yields CDR1 MGHRA and CDR2 YSYEKL.

A note on this clonotype: A read error may explain this, as a much larger clone is one base away. This chain joins TRBV6-2 or TRBV6-3 and TRBJ2-6; tentative D call: TRBD1 (5 bases). This CDR3 is 14 amino acids long. Germline V lookup: CDR1 MNHEY, CDR2 SVGEGT. The DNA of the CDR3 is TGTGCCAGCAGTTACTCCTCTGGGGCCAGCGTCCTGACTTTC. Residues: CASSYSSGASVLTF.

Concerning this clonotype itself: The junction differs from germline at one of its ends, possibly a read error. CDR3: CDSSPDRGRVYGYTF. The DNA for the CDR3 is TGTGACAGCAGTCCCGACAGGGGGCGCGTCTATGGCTACACCTTC. The rearrangement links TRBV6-4 to TRBJ1-2, with TRBD1 matching 10 bases. The germline gives CDR1 MRHNA, CDR2 SNTAGT. This CDR3 has 15 residues.

Concerning this clonotype: One end of the junction does not line up with germline, which may come from a read error. The gene calls are TRBV28 and TRBJ2-5; D gene uncertain. Germline V CDR1 and CDR2: MDHEN, SYDVKM. CDR3 length equals 12 residues. The CDR3 sequence is CASSRSQENQYF. The DNA for the CDR3 is TGTGCCAGTAGCCGGTCCCAAGAGAACCAGTACTTC.

The chain carries TRBV4-1 and TRBJ2-7, with D possibly matching TRBD2 (6 bases). This CDR3 comprises 13 residues. The V gene lost 9 bases and the J gene lost 5 bases, with 17 bases spanning the gap. Germline-derived CDR1 and CDR2 are MGHRA and YSYEKL. The chain's CDR3 is CASRRPGLNEQYF. The CDR3 coding sequence is TGCGCCAGTCGCCGACCCGGACTAAACGAGCAGTACTTC.

On this clonotype: It may be a read error: a sequence one base away is much more abundant. The genes are TRBV20-1 and TRBJ2-7; 8 nucleotides line up with TRBD2. Germline values: CDR1 DFQATT, CDR2 SNEGSKA (reference sequence). This CDR3 contains 15 residues. V gave up 0 bases and J gave up 6 bases; unmatched junction bases: 10. The DNA of the CDR3 is TGCAGTGCTAGAGACGTACGGGAGGGCCCCGGCGAGCAGTACTTC. It yields the protein CSARDVREGPGEQYF.